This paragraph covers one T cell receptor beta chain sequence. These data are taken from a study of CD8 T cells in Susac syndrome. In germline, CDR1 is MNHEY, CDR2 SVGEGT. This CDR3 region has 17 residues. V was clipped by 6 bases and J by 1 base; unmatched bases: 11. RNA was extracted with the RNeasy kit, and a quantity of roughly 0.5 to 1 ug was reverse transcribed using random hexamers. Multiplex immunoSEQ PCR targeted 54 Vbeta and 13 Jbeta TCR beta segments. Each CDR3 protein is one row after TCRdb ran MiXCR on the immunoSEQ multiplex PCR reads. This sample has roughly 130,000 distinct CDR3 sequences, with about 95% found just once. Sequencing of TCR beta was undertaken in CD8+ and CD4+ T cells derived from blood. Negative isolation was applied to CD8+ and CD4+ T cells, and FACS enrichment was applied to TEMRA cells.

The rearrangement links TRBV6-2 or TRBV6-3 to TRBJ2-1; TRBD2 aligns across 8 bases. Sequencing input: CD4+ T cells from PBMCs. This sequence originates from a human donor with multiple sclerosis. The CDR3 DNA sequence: TGTGCCAGCAGATCCTCTTCGGGGGGGCTTTCCTACAATGAGCAGTTCTTC. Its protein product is CASRSSSGGLSYNEQFF.